Listed below are T cell receptor beta chains from one sample, sequenced in a study of cytomegalovirus exposure and HLA in healthy donors. Method: immunoSEQ multiplex PCR; TCRdb's copy keeps in-frame clones and lacks some. The repertoire holds about 150,000 clones, with roughly 77% as singletons. Sequencing was done on a sample of PBMCs. Every receptor here comes from a man younger than 35 in good health and CMV-seropositive. Each CDR3 is given with its conserved first and last residue. Fields, in order: D gene, clone size, V gene, J gene, CDR3 protein, CDR3 DNA. D genes are given only for firm matches. Clone size is shown for a subset of rows, as once, few, many or a class of expanded clone.

d_call: -; clone_size: -; v_call: TRBV19; j_call: TRBJ2-7; cdr3_aa: CASGMVGESYEQYF; cdr3_nt: TGTGCCAGTGGCATGGTCGGAGAGTCCTACGAGCAGTACTTC
d_call: -; clone_size: -; v_call: TRBV30; j_call: TRBJ1-4; cdr3_aa: CAWSLRTAANEKLFF; cdr3_nt: TGTGCCTGGAGTCTGCGGACAGCCGCTAATGAAAAACTGTTTTTT
d_call: -; clone_size: -; v_call: TRBV30; j_call: TRBJ1-5; cdr3_aa: CAWSGLAQPQHF; cdr3_nt: TGTGCCTGGAGTGGGCTAGCTCAGCCCCAGCATTTT
d_call: TRBD2; clone_size: -; v_call: TRBV29-1; j_call: TRBJ2-1; cdr3_aa: CSVEGSTSGSWNEQFF; cdr3_nt: TGCAGCGTTGAAGGCAGCACTAGCGGGAGTTGGAATGAGCAGTTCTTC
d_call: TRBD2; clone_size: few; v_call: TRBV27; j_call: TRBJ2-1; cdr3_aa: CASSEAGSYNEQFF; cdr3_nt: TGTGCCAGCAGCGAAGCGGGGAGCTACAATGAGCAGTTCTTC
d_call: TRBD2; clone_size: -; v_call: TRBV5-1; j_call: TRBJ2-6; cdr3_aa: CASSFSSGVSGANVLTF; cdr3_nt: TGCGCCAGCAGCTTTTCTAGCGGGGTCTCTGGGGCCAACGTCCTGACTTTC
d_call: -; clone_size: -; v_call: TRBV4-1; j_call: TRBJ2-3; cdr3_aa: CASSQVEGGTDTQYF; cdr3_nt: TGCGCCAGCAGCCAAGTCGAAGGGGGCACAGATACGCAGTATTTT
d_call: -; clone_size: -; v_call: TRBV5-5; j_call: TRBJ1-1; cdr3_aa: CASSLASNTEAFF; cdr3_nt: TGTGCCAGCAGCTTGGCATCAAACACTGAAGCTTTCTTT
d_call: -; clone_size: -; v_call: TRBV6-1; j_call: TRBJ1-2; cdr3_aa: CASSDVQGTGGYTF; cdr3_nt: TGTGCCAGCAGTGATGTTCAGGGGACCGGTGGCTACACCTTC
d_call: -; clone_size: few; v_call: TRBV7-8; j_call: TRBJ1-5; cdr3_aa: CASSFNNQPQHF; cdr3_nt: TGTGCCAGCAGCTTTAATAATCAGCCCCAGCATTTT
d_call: TRBD2; clone_size: -; v_call: TRBV6-5; j_call: TRBJ2-1; cdr3_aa: CASRTGTSNEQFF; cdr3_nt: TGTGCCAGCAGAACCGGGACTAGTAATGAGCAGTTCTTC
d_call: -; clone_size: -; v_call: TRBV15; j_call: TRBJ2-7; cdr3_aa: CATSLLQGPSYEQYF; cdr3_nt: TGTGCCACCAGCCTGCTGCAGGGGCCTTCCTACGAGCAGTACTTC
d_call: -; clone_size: -; v_call: TRBV28; j_call: TRBJ2-1; cdr3_aa: CASSPGGYRGEQFF; cdr3_nt: TGTGCCAGCAGTCCTGGAGGGTACCGCGGTGAGCAGTTCTTC
d_call: -; clone_size: -; v_call: TRBV9; j_call: TRBJ2-2; cdr3_aa: CASSPGNTGELFF; cdr3_nt: TGTGCCAGCAGCCCGGGGAACACCGGGGAGCTGTTTTTT
d_call: TRBD2; clone_size: -; v_call: TRBV18; j_call: TRBJ2-1; cdr3_aa: CASSPLRGPLAGGPQRGEQFF; cdr3_nt: TGTGCCAGCTCACCATTAAGGGGCCCTCTAGCGGGAGGGCCCCAACGGGGTGAGCAGTTCTTC
d_call: -; clone_size: -; v_call: TRBV30; j_call: TRBJ1-6; cdr3_aa: CACARRTLYNSPLHF; cdr3_nt: TGTGCCTGCGCGAGGCGTACTTTATATAATTCACCCCTCCACTTT
d_call: TRBD2; clone_size: -; v_call: TRBV9; j_call: TRBJ2-1; cdr3_aa: CASSGLSGGINEQFF; cdr3_nt: TGTGCCAGCAGCGGCTTGAGCGGGGGGATCAATGAGCAGTTCTTC
d_call: -; clone_size: -; v_call: TRBV28; j_call: TRBJ2-7; cdr3_aa: CASSGGRSYEQYF; cdr3_nt: TGTGCCAGCAGCGGCGGCCGGTCCTACGAGCAGTACTTC
d_call: TRBD2; clone_size: -; v_call: TRBV11-2; j_call: TRBJ2-4; cdr3_aa: CASSIGTSGRENIQYF; cdr3_nt: TGTGCCAGCAGCATAGGGACTAGCGGGAGGGAAAACATTCAGTACTTC
d_call: -; clone_size: -; v_call: TRBV7-2; j_call: TRBJ2-4; cdr3_aa: CASSPKGVTLAKNIQYF; cdr3_nt: TGTGCCAGCAGCCCCAAGGGAGTTACCCTAGCCAAAAACATTCAGTACTTC
d_call: TRBD1; clone_size: few; v_call: TRBV19; j_call: TRBJ2-5; cdr3_aa: CASSARGLETQYF; cdr3_nt: TGTGCCAGTAGTGCCAGGGGGCTAGAGACCCAGTACTTC
d_call: -; clone_size: -; v_call: TRBV19; j_call: TRBJ1-1; cdr3_aa: CASSIIRDLRREAFF; cdr3_nt: TGTGCCAGTAGTATCATCCGGGATCTACGCCGTGAAGCTTTCTTT
d_call: -; clone_size: -; v_call: TRBV30; j_call: TRBJ2-7; cdr3_aa: CAWSLTGFSSYEQYF; cdr3_nt: TGTGCCTGGAGTTTGACGGGATTTTCCTCCTACGAGCAGTACTTC
d_call: TRBD1; clone_size: -; v_call: TRBV6-4; j_call: TRBJ1-5; cdr3_aa: CARSVRDRYQPQHF; cdr3_nt: TGTGCCAGATCCGTCCGGGACAGATATCAGCCCCAGCATTTT
d_call: -; clone_size: -; v_call: TRBV7-9; j_call: TRBJ1-5; cdr3_aa: CASSASGGVSNQPQHF; cdr3_nt: TGTGCCAGCAGCGCCTCGGGGGGGGTTAGCAATCAGCCCCAGCATTTT
d_call: TRBD1; clone_size: -; v_call: TRBV5-1; j_call: TRBJ2-5; cdr3_aa: CASSTSGQKETQYF; cdr3_nt: TGCGCCAGCAGCACCTCGGGACAGAAAGAGACCCAGTACTTC
d_call: -; clone_size: -; v_call: TRBV7-9; j_call: TRBJ2-4; cdr3_aa: CASSLDQVFGPLAKNIQYF; cdr3_nt: TGTGCCAGCAGCTTAGATCAGGTCTTCGGCCCCCTAGCCAAAAACATTCAGTACTTC
d_call: -; clone_size: -; v_call: TRBV28; j_call: TRBJ2-3; cdr3_aa: CASVYGGRTDTQYF; cdr3_nt: TGTGCCAGCGTTTATGGGGGGAGGACAGATACGCAGTATTTT
d_call: TRBD1; clone_size: -; v_call: TRBV19; j_call: TRBJ2-7; cdr3_aa: CASSSRTGYEQYF; cdr3_nt: TGTGCCAGTAGTTCTCGGACAGGGTACGAGCAGTACTTC
d_call: -; clone_size: -; v_call: TRBV7-3; j_call: TRBJ1-2; cdr3_aa: CASSPGWGDYGYTF; cdr3_nt: TGTGCCAGCAGCCCGGGTTGGGGGGACTATGGCTACACCTTC
d_call: -; clone_size: -; v_call: TRBV27; j_call: TRBJ1-1; cdr3_aa: CASSDRGWAFF; cdr3_nt: TGTGCCAGCAGCGACCGGGGATGGGCTTTCTTT
d_call: TRBD2; clone_size: -; v_call: TRBV28; j_call: TRBJ2-1; cdr3_aa: CASTVAGGVNEQFF; cdr3_nt: TGTGCCAGCACCGTAGCGGGAGGGGTGAATGAGCAGTTCTTC
d_call: TRBD1; clone_size: -; v_call: TRBV27; j_call: TRBJ1-4; cdr3_aa: CASRPTGGGEKLFF; cdr3_nt: TGTGCCAGCAGACCGACAGGGGGTGGTGAAAAACTGTTTTTT
d_call: -; clone_size: -; v_call: TRBV27; j_call: TRBJ1-1; cdr3_aa: CASSFRGATEAFF; cdr3_nt: TGTGCCAGCAGTTTTCGGGGGGCCACTGAAGCTTTCTTT
d_call: -; clone_size: -; v_call: TRBV29-1; j_call: TRBJ2-1; cdr3_aa: CSVGIHHSLPAQLAHNEQFF; cdr3_nt: TGCAGCGTTGGCATACACCATAGCCTGCCGGCCCAACTGGCACACAATGAGCAGTTCTTC
d_call: TRBD1; clone_size: -; v_call: TRBV6-5; j_call: TRBJ1-3; cdr3_aa: CASSSETGGRNTIYF; cdr3_nt: TGTGCCAGCAGTTCCGAAACAGGGGGCAGAAACACCATATATTTT
d_call: TRBD2; clone_size: few; v_call: TRBV2; j_call: TRBJ2-5; cdr3_aa: CASGLAGSWDQYF; cdr3_nt: TGTGCCAGCGGACTAGCGGGGAGCTGGGACCAGTACTTC
d_call: -; clone_size: -; v_call: TRBV10-1; j_call: TRBJ2-7; cdr3_aa: CASSESFRTHEQYF; cdr3_nt: TGCGCCAGCAGTGAGTCTTTTAGGACTCACGAGCAGTACTTC
d_call: TRBD1; clone_size: -; v_call: TRBV9; j_call: TRBJ1-1; cdr3_aa: CASSVLQQGALTEAFF; cdr3_nt: TGTGCCAGCAGCGTACTCCAACAGGGGGCGCTCACTGAAGCTTTCTTT
d_call: -; clone_size: -; v_call: TRBV5-1; j_call: TRBJ2-7; cdr3_aa: CASSLVGTIYEQYF; cdr3_nt: TGCGCCAGCAGCTTAGTCGGGACAATCTACGAGCAGTACTTC
d_call: -; clone_size: -; v_call: TRBV5-1; j_call: TRBJ2-3; cdr3_aa: CASSFRQEKPTDTQYF; cdr3_nt: TGCGCCAGCAGCTTTCGACAGGAGAAGCCCACAGATACGCAGTATTTT
d_call: -; clone_size: -; v_call: TRBV2; j_call: TRBJ1-2; cdr3_aa: CASSSRGVYGYTF; cdr3_nt: TGTGCCAGCAGTTCCAGGGGTGTCTATGGCTACACCTTC
d_call: TRBD1; clone_size: -; v_call: TRBV6-6; j_call: TRBJ2-7; cdr3_aa: CASNPPDRDEQYF; cdr3_nt: TGTGCCAGCAACCCACCAGACAGGGATGAGCAGTACTTC
d_call: TRBD1; clone_size: -; v_call: TRBV6-4; j_call: TRBJ2-5; cdr3_aa: CASSRGTGRQETQYF; cdr3_nt: TGTGCCAGCAGTAGAGGGACAGGGAGACAAGAGACCCAGTACTTC
d_call: TRBD1; clone_size: -; v_call: TRBV7-3; j_call: TRBJ2-5; cdr3_aa: CASSSTGTVIGETQYF; cdr3_nt: TGTGCCAGCAGCTCGACCGGGACAGTAATCGGAGAGACCCAGTACTTC
d_call: TRBD1; clone_size: -; v_call: TRBV19; j_call: TRBJ2-3; cdr3_aa: CASSRQGEWGIMPTQYF; cdr3_nt: TGTGCCAGTAGTAGACAGGGGGAGTGGGGAATCATGCCGACGCAGTATTTT
d_call: TRBD2; clone_size: -; v_call: TRBV27; j_call: TRBJ2-1; cdr3_aa: CASTWGGGNEQFF; cdr3_nt: TGTGCCAGCACCTGGGGGGGTGGTAATGAGCAGTTCTTC
d_call: -; clone_size: -; v_call: TRBV28; j_call: TRBJ2-7; cdr3_aa: CASFNQLPHEQYF; cdr3_nt: TGTGCCAGCTTTAATCAACTCCCTCACGAGCAGTACTTC
d_call: TRBD1; clone_size: -; v_call: TRBV2; j_call: TRBJ2-7; cdr3_aa: CASSGQGPYEQYF; cdr3_nt: TGTGCCAGCAGTGGACAGGGACCCTACGAGCAGTACTTC
d_call: -; clone_size: -; v_call: TRBV28; j_call: TRBJ2-1; cdr3_aa: CASSFPNEQFF; cdr3_nt: TGTGCCAGCAGTTTTCCGAATGAGCAGTTCTTC
d_call: TRBD2; clone_size: -; v_call: TRBV10-3; j_call: TRBJ2-1; cdr3_aa: CAISGGLAGGYNEQFF; cdr3_nt: TGTGCCATCAGTGGAGGCCTAGCGGGAGGGTACAATGAGCAGTTCTTC
d_call: -; clone_size: -; v_call: TRBV18; j_call: TRBJ2-3; cdr3_aa: CASSPSSDTQYF; cdr3_nt: TGTGCCAGCTCACCCAGTTCAGATACGCAGTATTTT
d_call: -; clone_size: -; v_call: TRBV30; j_call: TRBJ1-2; cdr3_aa: CAWSVHGVNYGYTF; cdr3_nt: TGTGCCTGGAGTGTACATGGAGTCAACTATGGCTACACCTTC